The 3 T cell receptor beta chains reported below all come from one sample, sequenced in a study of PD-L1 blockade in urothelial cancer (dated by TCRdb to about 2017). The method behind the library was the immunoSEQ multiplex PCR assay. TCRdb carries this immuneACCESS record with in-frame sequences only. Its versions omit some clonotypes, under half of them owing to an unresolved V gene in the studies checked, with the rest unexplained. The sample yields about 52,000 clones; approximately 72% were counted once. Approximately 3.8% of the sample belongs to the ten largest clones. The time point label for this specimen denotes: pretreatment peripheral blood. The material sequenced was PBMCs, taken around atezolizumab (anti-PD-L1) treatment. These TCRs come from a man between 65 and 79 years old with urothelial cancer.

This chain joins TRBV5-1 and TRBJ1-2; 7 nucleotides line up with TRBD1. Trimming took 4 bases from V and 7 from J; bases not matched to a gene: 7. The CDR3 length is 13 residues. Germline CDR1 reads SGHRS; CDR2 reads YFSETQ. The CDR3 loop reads CASSLGTEGGYTF. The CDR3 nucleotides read TGCGCCAGCAGCCTGGGGACAGAGGGTGGCTACACCTTC.

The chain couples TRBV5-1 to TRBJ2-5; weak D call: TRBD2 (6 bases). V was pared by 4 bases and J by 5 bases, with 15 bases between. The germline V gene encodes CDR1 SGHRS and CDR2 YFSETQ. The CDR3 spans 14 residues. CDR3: CASSLPDRGETQYF. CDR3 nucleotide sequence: TGCGCCAGCAGCCTACCAGACCGGGGGGAGACCCAGTACTTC.

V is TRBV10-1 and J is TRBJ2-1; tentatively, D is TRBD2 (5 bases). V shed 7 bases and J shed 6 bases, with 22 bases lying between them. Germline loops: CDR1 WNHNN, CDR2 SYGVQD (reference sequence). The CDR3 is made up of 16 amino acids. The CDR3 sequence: CASTLRRQGGFNEQFF. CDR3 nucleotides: TGCGCCAGCACCCTGAGAAGGCAAGGCGGGTTCAATGAGCAGTTCTTC.